A selection of T cell receptor beta chains follows, all from one sample in a study of T-cell memory formation after mild COVID-19. TCRdb reprocessed the 5' RACE reads with MiXCR, giving one entry per CDR3 protein. In the table there are approximately 350,000 distinct CDR3 sequences, around 30% of which are singletons. The specimen sequenced was PBMCs or a T cell subset sorted from them (not recorded which). The origin of the receptors is an adult woman who had mild COVID-19 (a few samples of this study predate the infection). Cell type and time point are not known. Both conserved end residues are part of each CDR3. The D gene is left open where the match is weak. Size values are once, few and many counts, or a class for expanded clones, and some rows have none.

TRBV15	NA	NA	TRBJ2-7	TGTGCCACCAGCAGAGCCGTCTATCCCTACGAGCAGTACTTC	CATSRAVYPYEQYF
TRBV20-1	NA	few	TRBJ2-4	TGCAGTGCTAGAGGGGGAAACATTCAGTACTTC	CSARGGNIQYF
TRBV12-3/TRBV12-4	TRBD2	few	TRBJ2-3	TGTGCCAGCAGTTTAGTTGGGCGGGGGGGCACAGATACGCAGTATTTT	CASSLVGRGGTDTQYF
TRBV9	NA	NA	TRBJ2-3	TGTGCCAGCAGCGAGGGCGGCGACAGCACAGATACGCAGTATTTT	CASSEGGDSTDTQYF
TRBV30	NA	NA	TRBJ2-1	TGTGCCTGGAGCCTCGATGGGGTGCAGTTCTTC	CAWSLDGVQFF
TRBV2	TRBD2	few	TRBJ2-1	TGTGCCAGCAACCTAGGGACTACGTTTGAGCAGTTCTTC	CASNLGTTFEQFF
TRBV4-2	NA	NA	TRBJ1-4	TGTGCCAGCAGCCCGGGGAAGGGGAATGAAAAACTGTTTTTT	CASSPGKGNEKLFF
TRBV7-3	TRBD2	few	TRBJ2-1	TGTGCCAGCAGCTGGCTAGCGGGGGGTTATGGCAATGAGCAGTTCTTC	CASSWLAGGYGNEQFF
TRBV24-1	NA	NA	TRBJ2-5	TGTGCCACCAGTGATGGACGAAAGGCAGGAGAGACCCAGTACTTC	CATSDGRKAGETQYF
TRBV24-1	NA	NA	TRBJ1-2	TGTGCCACCAGTGATTTTCGGCCCGGATCCCTAGACGGTGGCTACACCTTC	CATSDFRPGSLDGGYTF
TRBV7-9	TRBD1	NA	TRBJ2-7	TGTGCCAGCAGCCTGACAGGGGTTGGCGAGCAGTACTTC	CASSLTGVGEQYF
TRBV29-1	NA	many	TRBJ2-2	TGCAGCGTTGCCGACACCGGGGAGCTGTTTTTT	CSVADTGELFF
TRBV19	NA	NA	TRBJ2-3	TGTGCCGGGCGGGCTGGGAACCAGCCAGATACGCAGTATTTT	CAGRAGNQPDTQYF
TRBV12-3/TRBV12-4	TRBD2	many	TRBJ2-3	TGTGCCAGCGGGACACTAGCGGTTACGCAGTATTTT	CASGTLAVTQYF
TRBV10-3	NA	NA	TRBJ2-3	TGTGCCATCAGAGGGGTTACGAGCACAGATACGCAGTATTTT	CAIRGVTSTDTQYF
TRBV6-4	NA	few	TRBJ2-1	TGTGCCAGCAGTGTTTGGCCCGTAGACTTTAACTCCTACAATGAGCAGTTCTTC	CASSVWPVDFNSYNEQFF
TRBV29-1	NA	NA	TRBJ2-3	TGCAGCGTTGGTACAGCGCGAGGTACGCAGTATTTT	CSVGTARGTQYF
TRBV24-1	TRBD2	many	TRBJ2-5	TGTGCCACCAGTGAGGGGGGGACTAGCGGGATACAAGAGACCCAGTACTTC	CATSEGGTSGIQETQYF
TRBV19	TRBD1	NA	TRBJ2-2	TGTGCCAGTAGGCAGCGGGACAGGGGTCTGTTCGGGGAGCTGTTTTTT	CASRQRDRGLFGELFF
TRBV6-5	TRBD2	NA	TRBJ2-3	TGTGCCAGCAGGAAGACTAGCGGGCCTGCCGCCACAGATACGCAGTATTTT	CASRKTSGPAATDTQYF
TRBV6-1	NA	NA	TRBJ1-1	TGTGCCAGCAGTGGAACTGGGGTGTGGGGTGAAGCTTTCTTT	CASSGTGVWGEAFF
TRBV12-3/TRBV12-4	TRBD2	NA	TRBJ2-7	TGTGCCAGCAGTTCGACTAGCTCCTCCTACGAGCAGTACTTC	CASSSTSSSYEQYF
TRBV25-1	NA	many	TRBJ2-1	TGTGCCAGCAGCGGTTACAATGAGCAGTTCTTC	CASSGYNEQFF
TRBV5-1	NA	many	TRBJ2-3	TGCGCCAGCAGCTCACAGGGACGGGTCGGCCCCACAGATACGCAGTATTTT	CASSSQGRVGPTDTQYF
TRBV13	NA	NA	TRBJ1-2	TGTGCCAGCAGCTTAGAGGGGGACTCACGGGCCTTCGACTCCAGGTACACCTTC	CASSLEGDSRAFDSRYTF
TRBV7-3	TRBD2	NA	TRBJ2-3	TGTGCCAGCAGCTTAAACAGCCGAGCGGGGGGTACGCAGTATTTT	CASSLNSRAGGTQYF
TRBV7-2	TRBD2	many	TRBJ2-1	TGTGCCAGCAGCCGGGCCGGGACTACCTCCTACAATGAGCAGTTCTTC	CASSRAGTTSYNEQFF
TRBV24-1	NA	many	TRBJ2-1	TGTGCCACCGGGAGTAGCGACTACAATGAGCAGTTCTTC	CATGSSDYNEQFF
TRBV6-5	NA	NA	TRBJ2-1	TGTGCCAGCAGCCAGGGACTCACTAATGAGCAGTTCTTC	CASSQGLTNEQFF
TRBV20-1	NA	once	TRBJ1-4	TGCAGTGCTCGAAAGACAGCCTTTAATGAAAAACTGTTTTTT	CSARKTAFNEKLFF
TRBV28	NA	few	TRBJ2-7	TGTGCCAGCAGTTCCCCCGCGGCAGAGTCCTACGAGCAGTACTTC	CASSSPAAESYEQYF
TRBV30	NA	few	TRBJ1-6	TGTGCCTGGAGTGGACAGGCATATAATTCACCCCTCCACTTT	CAWSGQAYNSPLHF
TRBV6-5	NA	few	TRBJ1-1	TGTGCCAGCAGAGAACGAAGGGACACTGAAGCTTTCTTT	CASRERRDTEAFF
TRBV27	TRBD1	once	TRBJ1-2	TGTGCCAGCAAACTACAGGGGGACTATGGCTACACCTTC	CASKLQGDYGYTF
TRBV7-7	NA	few	TRBJ2-5	TGTGCTAGCAGCTTAGGAGGGACTCCCGGAGACCAGTACTTC	CASSLGGTPGDQYF
TRBV12-3/TRBV12-4	NA	few	TRBJ2-7	TGTGCCAGCAGTTTAGGCGTCCCCTACGAGCAGTACTTC	CASSLGVPYEQYF
TRBV18	NA	many	TRBJ1-1	TGTGCCAGCTCACCCGGGACAAAGAACACTGAAGCTTTCTTT	CASSPGTKNTEAFF
TRBV2	TRBD1	NA	TRBJ2-7	TGTGCCAGCAGTGAAGCTACCGGGACAGGGGTCCACGAGCAGTACTTC	CASSEATGTGVHEQYF
TRBV7-6	NA	NA	TRBJ1-4	TGTGCCAGCAGCTTACGGGCAACTAATGAAAAACTGTTTTTT	CASSLRATNEKLFF
TRBV5-1	NA	NA	TRBJ2-3	TGCGCCAGCGCAATCGGGACACTCACTGGGGATACGCAGTATTTT	CASAIGTLTGDTQYF
TRBV12-3/TRBV12-4	TRBD2	few	TRBJ2-1	TGTGCCAGCAGTATTCTCAGCGGGGGGGCAGAAGATGAGCAGTTCTTC	CASSILSGGAEDEQFF
TRBV6-2/TRBV6-3	TRBD2	NA	TRBJ2-4	TGTGCCAGCAGAGGGACTAGCGGGAGCAACATTCAGTACTTC	CASRGTSGSNIQYF
TRBV29-1	NA	NA	TRBJ2-7	TGCAGCGTTGAATCTACCGGGACCGACTACGAGCAGTACTTC	CSVESTGTDYEQYF
TRBV24-1	TRBD1	few	TRBJ2-1	TGTGCCACCAGACAGGGGTCCTACAATGAGCAGTTCTTC	CATRQGSYNEQFF
TRBV24-1	TRBD2	NA	TRBJ2-3	TGTGCCACCAGTGATCCGGGACTAGCGGGAGAGGGGGATACGCAGTATTTT	CATSDPGLAGEGDTQYF
TRBV14	TRBD2	NA	TRBJ2-1	TGTGCCAGCAGCCAAGATCGGCTAGCGGGAGCTGGGGAGCAGTTCTTC	CASSQDRLAGAGEQFF
TRBV29-1	TRBD1	few	TRBJ2-7	TGCAGCGTTGTAGGGGACAGTTACTACGAGCAGTACTTC	CSVVGDSYYEQYF
TRBV7-8	NA	NA	TRBJ2-1	TGTGCCAGCAGCCTACGGACTCCTCCCTTCAATGAGCAGTTCTTC	CASSLRTPPFNEQFF
TRBV20-1	TRBD1	NA	TRBJ1-1	TGCAGTGCTGTGGCCTTACTCGGGACAGGTGAAAGTAGGGAGAACACTGAAGCTTTCTTT	CSAVALLGTGESRENTEAFF